Sequencing of this T cell receptor beta chain was carried out in a study of T cell changes during pregnancy in multiple sclerosis. TCRdb keeps only in-frame clones here, not all; method: immunoSEQ multiplex PCR. Of roughly 25,000 clones in the sample, about nine tenths were seen once. Germline V gives CDR1 SGHNT, CDR2 YENEEA. J gave up 1 base and V 5 bases, and 11 bases lay outside the gene matches. The CDR3 totals 18 residues. The V gene is TRBV11-3, the J gene TRBJ1-2, with TRBD1 identical over 12 bases. This sample comprised CD8+ T cells from peripheral blood mononuclear cells, obtained in the first trimester of pregnancy. The clonotype was recovered from a female donor in good health, enrolled as a control in a pregnancy study. The CDR3 DNA reads as TGTGCCAGCAGCACCGGCCGGGACAGGGGGCGCGGTAACTATGGCTACACCTTC. Amino acid sequence: CASSTGRDRGRGNYGYTF.